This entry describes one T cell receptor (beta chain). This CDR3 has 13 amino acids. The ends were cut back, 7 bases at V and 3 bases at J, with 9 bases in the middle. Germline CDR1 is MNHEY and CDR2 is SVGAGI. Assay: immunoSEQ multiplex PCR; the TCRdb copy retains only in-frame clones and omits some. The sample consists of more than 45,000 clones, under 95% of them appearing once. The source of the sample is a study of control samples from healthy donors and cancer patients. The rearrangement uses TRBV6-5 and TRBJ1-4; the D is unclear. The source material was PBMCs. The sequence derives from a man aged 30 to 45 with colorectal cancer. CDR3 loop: CASTRGPNEKLFF. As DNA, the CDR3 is TGTGCCAGCACCCGAGGTCCTAATGAAAAACTGTTTTTT.